One and the same sample provided the 5 T cell receptor beta chains below, sequenced in a study of CD8 T cells in ankylosing spondylitis. TCRdb reprocessed the 5' RACE reads with MiXCR, giving one entry per CDR3 protein. This table holds about 140,000 distinct CDR3 sequences, approximately 9.2% found once. Sequenced: synovial fluid, either unsorted or a sorted T cell fraction (not recorded which). These receptors all stem from a male donor with ankylosing spondylitis.

This clonotype was counted ten times or more. V and J are TRBV20-1 and TRBJ1-2, with D perhaps matching TRBD1 (5 bases). Trimming took off 3 bases at V and 6 bases at J, with 11 bases between the two ends. The CDR3 has 12 residues. The germline V gene encodes CDR1 DFQATT and CDR2 SNEGSKA (reference sequence). CDR3 protein: CSASRGVNGYTF. Written as DNA, the CDR3 is TGCAGTGCTAGCAGAGGGGTTAATGGCTACACCTTC.

Many counts were recorded for this clonotype. The CDR3 sequence is CASSLSTGGFLGEQYF. DNA for the CDR3: TGTGCCAGCAGTTTATCAACAGGGGGCTTCCTAGGCGAGCAGTACTTC. The chain couples TRBV27 to TRBJ2-7, with TRBD1 identical over 9 bases. Per germline, CDR1 MNHEY and CDR2 SMNVEV (reference sequence). Trimming cost V 0 bases and J 6 bases; bases outside gene matches: 9. There are 16 residues in the CDR3.

This clonotype was seen many times. V is TRBV7-9 and J is TRBJ1-1; no firm D call. CDR1 is SEHNR and CDR2 is FQNEAQ in the germline V gene (reference sequence). Trimming left V 5 bases short and J 5 bases short, with 15 bases between. CDR3 length: 14 residues. CDR3 in amino acids: CASSPGRSRTEAFF. CDR3 nucleotide sequence: TGTGCCAGCAGCCCAGGACGGTCGCGGACTGAAGCTTTCTTT.

In its sample, this clonotype was seen a few times. The chain uses TRBV9 and TRBJ1-1, with D possibly matching TRBD1 (5 bases). V shed 6 bases and J shed 1 base, with 13 bases lying between them. CDR3 size: 14 residues. CDR1 is SGDLS and CDR2 is YYNGEE in the germline V gene. This CDR3 reads CASKVGRANTEAFF. The CDR3 bases are TGTGCCAGCAAGGTGGGCAGGGCGAACACTGAAGCTTTCTTT.

This clonotype occurred a few times. The J gene is TRBJ2-5, the V gene TRBV7-2; D unresolved. This CDR3 has 16 amino acids. Germline CDR1 SGHTA, CDR2 FQGNSA. V was shortened by 0 bases and J by 0 bases, with 11 bases between the two germline ends. CDR3 sequence reads: CASSLASGQNQETQYF. DNA of the CDR3: TGTGCCAGCAGCTTAGCTTCCGGGCAGAACCAAGAGACCCAGTACTTC.